This T cell receptor beta chain appears in the sequencing data of a study of blood T cell repertoires in COVID-19. About the research overall: Sample material is recorded as cDNA or gDNA derived from T cells, B-cell-depleted T cells, or PBMCs.

Trimming removed 2 bases at V and 5 bases at J, with 13 bases between. The germline V gene encodes CDR1 MNHEY and CDR2 SMNVEV (reference sequence). CDR3 length: 15 residues. In the authors' workflow: Researchers report that nucleated cell counts were estimated from reference gene primer amplification. The data were produced by immunoSEQ multiplex PCR, yet TCRdb's version contains in-frame clones alone and is incomplete. The DNA gave D and trimming, while V, J and clone size come from that table. The sample includes 70,000 to 95,000 clones, more than 75% of them seen just once. Sequencing used peripheral blood. The source of this sequence is a woman older than 75 with active COVID-19. This chain joins TRBV27 and TRBJ2-1; possibly TRBD2 for D (5 bases). CDR3 residues: CASSLRLQPNNEQFF. DNA of the CDR3: TGTGCCAGCAGTTTAAGACTACAACCGAACAATGAGCAGTTCTTC.